This TCR beta chain was identified in a study of OX40 agonist ivuxolimab in advanced cancers. Clones were sequenced by immunoSEQ multiplex PCR, and TCRdb holds only the in-frame ones, with some missing. The table records about 14,000 clones, 77% of them present only once. The CDR3 consists of 14 residues. V was clipped by 0 bases and J by 2 bases, with 9 bases between them. Germline assignment: CDR1 SGHTS and CDR2 YDEGEE. This clonotype was obtained from an adult with an advanced solid tumor such as melanoma, head and neck, liver or kidney cancer. Sequences were derived from CD4+ or CD8+ T cells sorted from blood, sampled in a trial of the OX40 agonist ivuxolimab. This sequence joins TRBV5-8 and TRBJ2-7; maybe TRBD1 (5 bases). CDR3 protein: CASSLVTVPYEQYF. The DNA for the CDR3 is TGTGCCAGCAGCTTGGTGACAGTTCCCTACGAGCAGTACTTC.